This TCR beta chain was documented in a study of graft-versus-host responses after intestinal transplantation. Study overall: Transplants given to recipients were multivisceral, liver-intestinal, or isolated intestinal. The recipients all started with anti-thymocyte globulin induction and then took tacrolimus and steroids for around three years.

With regard to this clone: What it binds is unknown.

Findings and caveats of the study: Detection of GvH clones occurred in recipient marrow, and some had their first appearance in ileum or blood.

The data were produced by immunoSEQ multiplex PCR, yet TCRdb's version contains in-frame clones alone and is incomplete. Of under 45,000 clones detected, over 85% appear once; the ten largest clones hold 7% to 7.5%. Between the trimmed V and J ends, which lost 0 bases and 10 bases, there was a span of 10 bases. CDR3 length equals 12 residues. Germline V gene lookup returns CDR1 MGHDK and CDR2 SYGVNS. This clonotype was obtained from a human patient who received an intestinal transplant, so some T cells may come from the graft donor. The sequencing used PBMCs, collected almost 270 days after transplant. V and J are TRBV25-1 and TRBJ2-7; either TRBD1 or TRBD2 may supply D (5 bases each). CDR3 coding DNA: TGTGCCAGCAGTGAATATCAGGGACCCCAGTACTTC. Protein sequence: CASSEYQGPQYF.